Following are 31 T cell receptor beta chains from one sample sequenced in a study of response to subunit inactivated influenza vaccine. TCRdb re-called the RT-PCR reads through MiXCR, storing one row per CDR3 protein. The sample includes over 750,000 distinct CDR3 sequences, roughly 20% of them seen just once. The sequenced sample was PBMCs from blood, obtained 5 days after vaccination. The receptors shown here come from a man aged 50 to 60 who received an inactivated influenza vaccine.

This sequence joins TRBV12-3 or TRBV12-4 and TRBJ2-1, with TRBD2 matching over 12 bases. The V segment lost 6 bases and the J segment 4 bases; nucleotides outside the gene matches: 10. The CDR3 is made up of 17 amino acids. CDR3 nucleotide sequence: TGTGCCAGCAGCCAGAACCCGCTAGCGGGGGGGTACAATGAGCAGTTCTTC. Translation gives CASSQNPLAGGYNEQFF.

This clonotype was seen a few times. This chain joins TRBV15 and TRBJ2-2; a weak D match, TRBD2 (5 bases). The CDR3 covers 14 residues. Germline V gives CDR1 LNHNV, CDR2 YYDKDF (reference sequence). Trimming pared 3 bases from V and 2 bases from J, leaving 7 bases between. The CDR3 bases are TGTGCCACCAGCAGGGGAGTTAACACCGGGGAGCTGTTTTTT. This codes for CATSRGVNTGELFF.

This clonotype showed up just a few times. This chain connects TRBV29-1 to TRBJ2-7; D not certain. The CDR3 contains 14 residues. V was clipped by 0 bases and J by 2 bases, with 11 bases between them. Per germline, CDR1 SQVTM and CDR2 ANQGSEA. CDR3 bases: TGCAGCGTTGAAGAACCCGTGATTCCCTACGAGCAGTACTTC. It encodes CSVEEPVIPYEQYF.

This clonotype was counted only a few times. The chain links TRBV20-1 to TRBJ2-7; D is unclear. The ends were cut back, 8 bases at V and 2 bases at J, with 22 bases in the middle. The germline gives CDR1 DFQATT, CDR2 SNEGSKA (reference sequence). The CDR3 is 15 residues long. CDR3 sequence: CSPRSSLERAYEQYF. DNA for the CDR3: TGCAGTCCACGAAGTTCCTTGGAAAGGGCCTACGAGCAGTACTTC.

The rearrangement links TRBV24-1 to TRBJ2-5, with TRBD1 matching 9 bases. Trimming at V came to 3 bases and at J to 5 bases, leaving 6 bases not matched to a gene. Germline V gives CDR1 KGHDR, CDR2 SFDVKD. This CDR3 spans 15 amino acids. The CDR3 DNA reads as TGTGCCACCAGTGATCACAGGGGGCGCGGGGAGACCCAGTACTTC. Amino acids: CATSDHRGRGETQYF.

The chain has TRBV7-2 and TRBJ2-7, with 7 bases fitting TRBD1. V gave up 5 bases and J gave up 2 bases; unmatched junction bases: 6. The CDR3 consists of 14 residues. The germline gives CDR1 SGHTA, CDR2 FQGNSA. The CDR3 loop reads CASSTDRRTYEQYF. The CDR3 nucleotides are TGTGCCAGCAGCACGGACAGGAGAACCTACGAGCAGTACTTC.

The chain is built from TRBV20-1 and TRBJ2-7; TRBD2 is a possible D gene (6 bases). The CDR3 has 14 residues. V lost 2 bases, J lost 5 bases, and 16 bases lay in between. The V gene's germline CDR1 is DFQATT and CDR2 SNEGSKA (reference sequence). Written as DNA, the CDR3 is TGCAGTGCTAGACCTAGCGAGGGGCCTAACGAGCAGTACTTC. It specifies CSARPSEGPNEQYF.

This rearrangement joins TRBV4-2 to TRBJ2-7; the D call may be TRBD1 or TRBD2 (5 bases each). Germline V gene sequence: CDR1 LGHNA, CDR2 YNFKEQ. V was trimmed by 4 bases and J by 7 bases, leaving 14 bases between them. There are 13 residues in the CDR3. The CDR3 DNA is TGTGCCAGCAGCCTATTAGTTGAGGGGGAGCAGTACTTC. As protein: CASSLLVEGEQYF.

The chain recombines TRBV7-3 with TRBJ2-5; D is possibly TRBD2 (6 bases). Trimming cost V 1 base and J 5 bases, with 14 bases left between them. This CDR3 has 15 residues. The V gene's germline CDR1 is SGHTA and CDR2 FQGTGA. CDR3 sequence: CASSLNGHRGETQYF. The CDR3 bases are TGTGCCAGCAGCTTAAATGGGCACCGGGGGGAGACCCAGTACTTC.

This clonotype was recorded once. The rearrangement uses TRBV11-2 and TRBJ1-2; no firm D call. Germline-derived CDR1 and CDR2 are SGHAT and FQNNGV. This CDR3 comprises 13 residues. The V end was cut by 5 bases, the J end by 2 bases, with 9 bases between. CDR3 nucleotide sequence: TGTGCCAGCAGCCCGGCACGGAACTATGGCTACACCTTC. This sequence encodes CASSPARNYGYTF.

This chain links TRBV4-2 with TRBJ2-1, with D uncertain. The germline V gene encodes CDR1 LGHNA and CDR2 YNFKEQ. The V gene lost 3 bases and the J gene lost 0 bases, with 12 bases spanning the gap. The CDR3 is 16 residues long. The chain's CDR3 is CASSQRLESSYNEQFF. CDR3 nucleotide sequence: TGTGCCAGCAGCCAGAGACTCGAAAGCTCCTACAATGAGCAGTTCTTC.

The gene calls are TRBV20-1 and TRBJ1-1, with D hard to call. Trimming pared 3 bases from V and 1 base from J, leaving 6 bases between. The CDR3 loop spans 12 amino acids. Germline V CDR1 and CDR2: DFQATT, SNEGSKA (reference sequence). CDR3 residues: CSASGPNTEAFF. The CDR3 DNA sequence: TGCAGTGCTAGTGGGCCGAACACTGAAGCTTTCTTT.

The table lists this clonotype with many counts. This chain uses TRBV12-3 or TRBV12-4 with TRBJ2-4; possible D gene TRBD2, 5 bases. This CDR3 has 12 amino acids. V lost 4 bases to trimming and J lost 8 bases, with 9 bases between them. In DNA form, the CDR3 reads TGTGCCAGCAGTTCTAGCACGGACATTCAGTACTTC. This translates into CASSSSTDIQYF.

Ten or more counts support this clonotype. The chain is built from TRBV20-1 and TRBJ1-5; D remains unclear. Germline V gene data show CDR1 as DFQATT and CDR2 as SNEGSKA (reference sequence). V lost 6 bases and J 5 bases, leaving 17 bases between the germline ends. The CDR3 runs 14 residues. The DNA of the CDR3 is TGCAGTGCCCCCGACCCCTCGAGGGATCAGCCCCAGCATTTT. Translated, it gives CSAPDPSRDQPQHF.

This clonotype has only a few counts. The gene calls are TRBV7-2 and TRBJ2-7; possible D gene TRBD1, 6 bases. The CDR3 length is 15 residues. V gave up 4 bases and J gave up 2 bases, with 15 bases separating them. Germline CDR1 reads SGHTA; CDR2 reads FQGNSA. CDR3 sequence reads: CASSSYPGHTYEQYF. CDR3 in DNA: TGTGCCAGCAGCTCGTACCCGGGACACACCTACGAGCAGTACTTC.

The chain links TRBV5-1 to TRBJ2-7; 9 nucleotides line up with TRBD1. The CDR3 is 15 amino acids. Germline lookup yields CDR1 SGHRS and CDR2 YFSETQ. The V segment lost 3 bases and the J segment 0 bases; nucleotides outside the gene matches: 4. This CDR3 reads CASSWTGEISYEQYF. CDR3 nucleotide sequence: TGCGCCAGCAGCTGGACAGGGGAGATCTCCTACGAGCAGTACTTC.

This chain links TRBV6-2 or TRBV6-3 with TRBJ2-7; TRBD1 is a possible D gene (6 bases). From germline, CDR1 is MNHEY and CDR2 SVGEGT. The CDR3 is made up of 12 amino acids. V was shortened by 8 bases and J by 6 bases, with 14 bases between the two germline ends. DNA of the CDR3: TGTGCCAGCCAGGGGCTAGCAAGCGAGCAGTACTTC. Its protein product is CASQGLASEQYF.

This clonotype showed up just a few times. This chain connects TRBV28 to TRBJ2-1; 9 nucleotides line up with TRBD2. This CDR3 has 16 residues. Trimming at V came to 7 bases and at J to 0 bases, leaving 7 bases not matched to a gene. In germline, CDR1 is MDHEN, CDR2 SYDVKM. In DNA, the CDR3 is TGTGCCAGCATTTCCGCGGGGGGGGCCTCCTACAATGAGCAGTTCTTC. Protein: CASISAGGASYNEQFF.

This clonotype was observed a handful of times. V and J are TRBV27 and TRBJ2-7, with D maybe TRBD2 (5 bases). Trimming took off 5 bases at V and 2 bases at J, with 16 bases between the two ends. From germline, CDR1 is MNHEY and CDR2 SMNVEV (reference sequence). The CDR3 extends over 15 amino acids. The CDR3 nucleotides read TGTGCCAGCAGTGTCTTAGCGACGCCTACCTACGAGCAGTACTTC. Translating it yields CASSVLATPTYEQYF.

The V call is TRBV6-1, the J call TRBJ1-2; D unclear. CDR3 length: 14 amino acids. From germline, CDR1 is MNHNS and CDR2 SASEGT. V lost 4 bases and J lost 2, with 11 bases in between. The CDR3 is CASSGRGWNYGYTF. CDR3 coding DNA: TGTGCCAGCAGTGGGAGAGGGTGGAACTATGGCTACACCTTC.

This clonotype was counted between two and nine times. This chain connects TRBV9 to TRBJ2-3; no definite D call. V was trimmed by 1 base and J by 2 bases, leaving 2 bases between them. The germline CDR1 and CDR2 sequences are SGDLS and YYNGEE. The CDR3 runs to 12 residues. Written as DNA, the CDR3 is TGTGCCAGCAGCGTACACACAGATACGCAGTATTTT. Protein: CASSVHTDTQYF.

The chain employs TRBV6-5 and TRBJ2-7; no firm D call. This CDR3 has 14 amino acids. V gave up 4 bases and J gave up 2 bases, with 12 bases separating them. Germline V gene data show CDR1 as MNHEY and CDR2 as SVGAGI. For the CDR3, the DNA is TGTGCCAGCAGTTCCGGACCCTTGGCCTACGAGCAGTACTTC. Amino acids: CASSSGPLAYEQYF.

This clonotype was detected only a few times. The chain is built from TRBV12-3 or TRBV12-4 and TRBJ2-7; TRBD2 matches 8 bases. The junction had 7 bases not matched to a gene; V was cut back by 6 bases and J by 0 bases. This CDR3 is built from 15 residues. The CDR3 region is CASRLSGDSSYEQYF. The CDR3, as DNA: TGTGCCAGCAGACTTAGCGGGGATAGCTCCTACGAGCAGTACTTC.

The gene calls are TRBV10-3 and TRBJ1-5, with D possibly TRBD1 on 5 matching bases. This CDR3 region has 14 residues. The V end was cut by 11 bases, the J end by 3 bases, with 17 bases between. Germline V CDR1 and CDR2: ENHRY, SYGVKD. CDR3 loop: CAVRHAGSNQPQHF. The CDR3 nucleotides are TGTGCCGTCCGACATGCAGGGTCCAATCAGCCCCAGCATTTT.

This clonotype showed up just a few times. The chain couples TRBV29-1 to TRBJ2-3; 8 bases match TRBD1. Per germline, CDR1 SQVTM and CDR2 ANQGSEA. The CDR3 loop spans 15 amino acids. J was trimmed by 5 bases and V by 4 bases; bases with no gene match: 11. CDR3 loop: CSVGSGQGARDTQYF. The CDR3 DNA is TGCAGCGTTGGATCCGGACAGGGTGCTAGAGATACGCAGTATTTT.

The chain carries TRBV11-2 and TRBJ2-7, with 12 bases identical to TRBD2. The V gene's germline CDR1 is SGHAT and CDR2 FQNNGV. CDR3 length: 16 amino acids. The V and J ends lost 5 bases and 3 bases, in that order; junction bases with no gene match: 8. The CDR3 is CASSLKPLAGGYEQYF. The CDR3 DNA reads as TGTGCCAGCAGCCTCAAACCACTAGCGGGGGGCTACGAGCAGTACTTC.

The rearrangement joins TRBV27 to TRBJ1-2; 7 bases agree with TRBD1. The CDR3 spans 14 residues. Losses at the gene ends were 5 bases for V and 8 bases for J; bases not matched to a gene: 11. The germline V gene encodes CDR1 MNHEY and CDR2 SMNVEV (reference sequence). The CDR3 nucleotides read TGTGCCAGCAGTGAAACAGGGGTCGCGTCGGGCTACACCTTC. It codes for CASSETGVASGYTF.

The CDR3 coding sequence is TGTGCCAGCAGTTACGGGTCCCGGACACCGCAGTTCTTC. Its translation: CASSYGSRTPQFF. This chain joins TRBV6-5 and TRBJ2-1, with a weak D call TRBD1 (5 bases). Trimming shortened V by 2 bases and J by 12 bases, and 14 bases separated the two germline ends. Germline CDR1 MNHEY, CDR2 SVGAGI. The CDR3 extends over 13 amino acids.

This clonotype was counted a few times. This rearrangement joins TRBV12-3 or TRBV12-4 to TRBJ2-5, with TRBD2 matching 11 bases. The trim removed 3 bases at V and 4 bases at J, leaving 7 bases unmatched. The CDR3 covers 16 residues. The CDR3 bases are TGTGCCAGCAGTTTCACCCTAGCGGGGGGAGGAGAGACCCAGTACTTC. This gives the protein CASSFTLAGGGETQYF.

Here the CDR3 reads CASSGGRSTDTQYF. CDR3 in DNA: TGCGCCAGCAGCGGGGGACGTAGCACAGATACGCAGTATTTT. The gene calls are TRBV10-1 and TRBJ2-3; D might be TRBD2 (6 bases). Trimming took 6 bases from V and 0 from J, leaving 10 bases between them. This CDR3 has 14 residues. Germline loops: CDR1 WNHNN, CDR2 SYGVQD (reference sequence).

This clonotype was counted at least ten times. The CDR3 coding sequence is TGCAGCGTTGAAGCCATCGAGGACATGGAGACCCAGTACTTC. This sequence encodes CSVEAIEDMETQYF. The chain couples TRBV29-1 to TRBJ2-5, with D perhaps TRBD1 (5 bases). V lost 1 base, J lost 5 bases, and 14 bases lay in between. The CDR3 is made up of 14 amino acids. Per germline, CDR1 SQVTM and CDR2 ANQGSEA.